The 27 T cell receptor beta chains reported below all come from one sample, sequenced in a study of blood T cell repertoires in COVID-19. Sequencing was performed with immunoSEQ multiplex PCR; in TCRdb, only in-frame clones are kept and a portion is missing. The table includes tens of thousands of clones, approximately 80% detected once. The sequencing input was peripheral blood. The receptor set was obtained from a man between 70 and 80 years old with acute or convalescent COVID-19.

The V call is TRBV18, the J call TRBJ1-2; 9 bases fit TRBD1. The CDR3 extends over 16 amino acids. Trimming removed 0 bases from V and 2 bases from J; junction bases left unmatched: 4. In germline, CDR1 is KGHSH, CDR2 LQKENI. DNA for the CDR3: TGTGCCAGCTCACCACCTATAGGGACAGGGAACTATGGCTACACCTTC. Translating gives CASSPPIGTGNYGYTF.

This chain links TRBV14 with TRBJ2-2; perhaps TRBD1 as D (6 bases). Germline CDR1 and CDR2: SGHDN and FVKESK. The CDR3 is 15 residues long. V lost 3 bases to trimming and J lost 0 bases, with 8 bases between them. The CDR3 sequence: CASSQDRPNTGELFF. CDR3 nucleotide sequence: TGTGCCAGCAGCCAGGACAGACCGAACACCGGGGAGCTGTTTTTT.

This rearrangement joins TRBV27 to TRBJ1-1; D not resolved. The germline gives CDR1 MNHEY, CDR2 SMNVEV (reference sequence). This CDR3 has 13 residues. V was shortened by 0 bases and J by 3 bases, with 5 bases between the two germline ends. CDR3 residues: CASSLSRYTEAFF. The DNA for the CDR3 is TGTGCCAGCAGTTTATCGAGGTACACTGAAGCTTTCTTT.

This clone was observed once. V and J are TRBV19 and TRBJ1-1, with D possibly TRBD1 on 5 matching bases. V lost 7 bases and J 0 bases, leaving 12 bases between the germline ends. The CDR3 totals 14 residues. CDR1 is LNHDA and CDR2 is SQIVND in the germline V gene (reference sequence). This CDR3 is CASIDGQLNTEAFF. Here the CDR3 DNA reads TGTGCCAGTATTGACGGACAACTGAACACTGAAGCTTTCTTT.

The chain combines TRBV28 with TRBJ2-7, with no clear D. The germline gives CDR1 MDHEN, CDR2 SYDVKM. The CDR3 loop spans 12 amino acids. Trimming took 5 bases from V and 5 from J, leaving 10 bases between them. In DNA form, the CDR3 reads TGTGCCAGCAGTCCCCTAAGCCACGAGCAGTACTTC. This gives the protein CASSPLSHEQYF. Combining the CDR3 with reference TRBV28 and TRBJ2-7 gives the whole variable domain DVKVTQSSRYLVKRTGEKVFLECVQDMDHENMFWYRQDPGLGLRLIYFSYDVKMKEKGDIPEGYSVSREKKERFSLILESASTNQTSMYLCASSPLSHEQYFGPGTRLTVT.

The V and J genes are TRBV3-1 (or the pseudogene TRBV3-2) and TRBJ1-2; tentative D call: TRBD1 (6 bases). Looked up from germline, CDR1 is LGHDT and CDR2 is YNNKEL (reference sequence). The CDR3 totals 11 residues. Trimming left V 9 bases short and J 8 bases short, with 13 bases between. The CDR3 region is CARGGPVGYTF. The CDR3, as DNA: TGTGCCAGGGGGGGGCCCGTCGGCTACACCTTC.

The rearrangement joins TRBV11-3 to TRBJ2-1; 8 bases are shared with TRBD2. V gave up 3 bases and J gave up 5 bases; unmatched junction bases: 6. Germline assignment: CDR1 SGHNT and CDR2 YENEEA. The CDR3 is 15 residues long. The CDR3 nucleotides are TGTGCCAGCAGCTTGACTAGCGAGCAAAACAATGAGCAGTTCTTC. It is translated as CASSLTSEQNNEQFF.

J is TRBJ1-4 and V is TRBV4-3; possible D gene TRBD1, 5 bases. CDR3 length: 13 residues. Trimming removed 2 bases at V and 7 bases at J, with 8 bases between. In germline, CDR1 is LGHNA, CDR2 YSLEER. The CDR3 DNA follows: TGCGCCAGCAGCCAATCCAGGGTTGAAAAACTGTTTTTT. Translating gives CASSQSRVEKLFF.

This clone occurred a few times. The chain has TRBV9 and TRBJ2-1; D ambiguous. The CDR3 covers 13 residues. With 4 bases removed from V and 7 bases from J, the gap between germline ends came to 12 bases. The germline V gene has CDR1 SGDLS and CDR2 YYNGEE. CDR3: CASSRAVRNEQFF. The CDR3 coding sequence is TGTGCCAGCAGCCGCGCGGTCCGAAATGAGCAGTTCTTC.

The V call is TRBV5-1, the J call TRBJ1-2; tentative D call: TRBD1 (5 bases). CDR1 SGHRS and CDR2 YFSETQ come from the germline V gene. This CDR3 contains 13 residues. V lost 0 bases, J lost 6 bases, and 9 bases lay in between. The CDR3: CASSLVRADGYTF. Written as DNA, the CDR3 is TGCGCCAGCAGCTTGGTCAGGGCGGATGGCTACACCTTC.

The chain combines TRBV5-1 with TRBJ2-3; 8 nucleotides agree with TRBD1. The CDR3 is 15 amino acids. Per germline, CDR1 SGHRS and CDR2 YFSETQ. The J segment lost 4 bases and the V segment lost 5 bases, leaving 9 bases of the junction unmatched. CDR3 DNA sequence: TGCGCCAGCAGTAATCAGGGGGCAAGGGCAGATACGCAGTATTTT. Amino acids: CASSNQGARADTQYF.

The rearrangement joins TRBV10-2 to TRBJ1-5; possibly TRBD1 for D (6 bases). CDR1 and CDR2 from the germline V gene are WSHSY and SAAADI. The CDR3 loop spans 14 amino acids. Trimming left V 3 bases short and J 3 bases short, with 9 bases between. CDR3: CASSDRDINQPQHF. The CDR3 bases are TGCGCCAGCAGTGACCGGGACATCAATCAGCCCCAGCATTTT.

The chain uses TRBV11-2 and TRBJ1-4; D gene unclear. The germline gives CDR1 SGHAT, CDR2 FQNNGV. This CDR3 has 14 amino acids. V lost 5 bases to trimming and J lost 2 bases, with 9 bases between them. For the CDR3, the DNA is TGTGCCAGCAGCCCTCAGGCGACTAATGAAAAACTGTTTTTT. The encoded protein is CASSPQATNEKLFF.

The V and J genes are TRBV5-1 and TRBJ2-5, with TRBD2 matching 13 bases. The germline V gene encodes CDR1 SGHRS and CDR2 YFSETQ. This CDR3 contains 19 residues. V dropped 1 base and J dropped 5; count of bases not matched to a gene: 14. CDR3 residues: CASSLINSGLAGARETQYF. CDR3 DNA sequence: TGCGCCAGCAGCTTGATTAATTCAGGACTAGCGGGGGCTCGGGAGACCCAGTACTTC.

The rearrangement uses TRBV7-9 and TRBJ2-3, with 9 bases identical to TRBD1. Germline V CDR1 and CDR2: SEHNR, FQNEAQ (reference sequence). The CDR3 covers 14 residues. V shed 10 bases and J 2 bases; nucleotides not matched to a gene: 7. In nucleotides, the CDR3 is TGTGCCACGACCGGGACAGGGAACACAGATACGCAGTATTTT. This codes for CATTGTGNTDTQYF.

The J gene is TRBJ2-5, the V gene TRBV5-1, with 7 bases that match TRBD1. CDR3 length equals 14 residues. The J segment lost 1 base and the V segment lost 4 bases, leaving 4 bases of the junction unmatched. In germline, CDR1 is SGHRS, CDR2 YFSETQ. Here the CDR3 DNA reads TGCGCCAGCAGCACCGGGACAGCCCAAGAGACCCAGTACTTC. It encodes CASSTGTAQETQYF.

The rearrangement links TRBV11-2 to TRBJ2-7; the D is unclear. Germline V gene sequence: CDR1 SGHAT, CDR2 FQNNGV. The CDR3 has 13 amino acids. The V end was cut by 1 base, the J end by 4 bases, with 8 bases between. This CDR3 reads CASSLGGIYEQYF. CDR3 sequence (DNA): TGTGCCAGCAGCTTAGGCGGAATATACGAGCAGTACTTC.

The chain uses TRBV19 and TRBJ1-5, with D tentatively TRBD1 (6 bases). The germline V gene encodes CDR1 LNHDA and CDR2 SQIVND (reference sequence). The V end lost 3 bases, the J end lost 5 bases, and 14 bases lay between the germline ends. This CDR3 spans 15 amino acids. CDR3 loop: CASSIGTRLDQPQHF. The CDR3 bases are TGTGCCAGTAGTATTGGGACAAGGCTGGATCAGCCCCAGCATTTT.

This clone has only a few counts. The genes are TRBV30 and TRBJ1-6; D uncertain. Germline CDR1 is GTSNPN and CDR2 is SVGIG (reference sequence). The V end lost 2 bases, the J end lost 9 bases, and 17 bases lay between the germline ends. The CDR3 contains 15 residues. The CDR3 DNA is TGTGCCTGGAGTCCCATCCGGTCAACGGGTTCACCCCTCCACTTT. Protein sequence: CAWSPIRSTGSPLHF. The full variable domain, rest sourced from reference TRBV30 and TRBJ1-6, is SQTIHQWPATLVQPVGSPLSLECTVEGTSNPNLYWYRQAAGRGLQLLFYSVGIGQISSEVPQNLSASRPQDRQFILSSKKLLLSDSGFYLCAWSPIRSTGSPLHFGNGTRLTVT.

This clone turned up a few times. The V and J genes are TRBV6-5 and TRBJ1-2, with a weak D call TRBD1 (6 bases). This CDR3 has 16 amino acids. The V end was cut by 4 bases, the J end by 3 bases, with 18 bases between. CDR1 and CDR2 from the germline V gene are MNHEY and SVGAGI. The CDR3 DNA is TGTGCCAGCAGTTCTCCTGGGCGGGGGCTAGACTATGGCTACACCTTC. Its protein product is CASSSPGRGLDYGYTF.

This chain joins TRBV6-5 and TRBJ1-2; 12 bases fit TRBD1. The germline gives CDR1 MNHEY, CDR2 SVGAGI. There are 16 residues in the CDR3. The V and J ends lost 2 bases and 5 bases, in that order; junction bases with no gene match: 6. CDR3: CASSYPGTGGNYGYTF. The CDR3 bases are TGTGCCAGCAGTTACCCCGGGACAGGGGGCAATTATGGCTACACCTTC.

This chain links TRBV4-3 with TRBJ2-2; the match to TRBD1 covers 7 bases. V lost 2 bases to trimming and J lost 0 bases; unmatched junction nucleotides: 6. Germline values: CDR1 LGHNA, CDR2 YSLEER. This CDR3 has 17 residues. Written as DNA, the CDR3 is TGCGCCAGCAGCCAAAATTTTGGGACAGCGAACACCGGGGAGCTGTTTTTT. This sequence encodes CASSQNFGTANTGELFF.

For the CDR3, the DNA is TGTGCCAGCAGCACTCCGGGACAGGGGGCCTACAATGAGCAGTTCTTC. Translated: CASSTPGQGAYNEQFF. The chain recombines TRBV21-1 with TRBJ2-1; the table assigns TRBD1, which was not confirmed against the DNA. TRBV21-1 is marked as a pseudogene. CDR3 size: 16 residues.

To note about this clone: The junction and the germline gene differ at one end; a read error may be behind it. The chain joins TRBV6-1 to TRBJ1-6; TRBD1 matches 9 bases. In germline, CDR1 is MNHNS, CDR2 SASEGT. The length of the CDR3 is 14 residues. The DNA for the CDR3 is TGTGCCAGCAGAGAAGGACAGGGGCATTCACCCCTCCACTTT. Translating it yields CASREGQGHSPLHF.

The rearrangement joins TRBV5-4 to TRBJ1-2, with D possibly TRBD1 on 5 matching bases. Germline V gives CDR1 SGHNT, CDR2 YYREEE (reference sequence). The CDR3 has 15 residues. Trimming removed 3 bases from V and 7 bases from J, with 19 bases in between. Here the CDR3 reads CASSSDGTGTRGYTF. The CDR3 region has the DNA TGTGCCAGCAGCTCGGACGGGACTGGGACTCGTGGCTACACCTTC.

The chain joins TRBV6-4 to TRBJ2-5; the match to TRBD2 covers 7 bases. The CDR3 has 14 residues. The V segment lost 6 bases and the J segment 6 bases; nucleotides outside the gene matches: 10. Germline CDR1 MRHNA, CDR2 SNTAGT. CDR3 nucleotide sequence: TGTGCCAGCAGCCCGGAGACTAGCAGCAAGACCCAGTACTTC. Its protein product is CASSPETSSKTQYF.

This CDR3 is CASRPGGQETQYF. Written as DNA, the CDR3 is TGTGCCAGCAGGCCGGGAGGCCAGGAGACCCAGTACTTC. The chain couples TRBV6-5 to TRBJ2-5; 7 bases align to TRBD2. CDR1 and CDR2 from the germline V gene are MNHEY and SVGAGI. This CDR3 is built from 13 residues. Trimming removed 6 bases from V and 5 bases from J; junction bases left unmatched: 6.